Following are 9 T cell receptor beta chains from one sample sequenced in a study of STAT5B mutations in CD4+ large granular lymphocyte leukemia. Sequenced by immunoSEQ multiplex PCR; TCRdb stores in-frame clones only, minus some. The sample has about 34,000 clones, roughly 74% seen once. Sequencing was done on a sample of CD4+ T cells from blood buffy coats. The origin of the receptors is a human donor in good health.

CDR3 in amino acids: CASKGGSTDTQYF. In DNA form, the CDR3 reads TGTGCCAGCAAAGGGGGTTCCACAGATACGCAGTATTTT. The chain joins TRBV5-4 to TRBJ2-3, with a possible D match to TRBD1 (6 bases). Germline V gene lookup returns CDR1 SGHNT and CDR2 YYREEE (reference sequence). The length of the CDR3 is 13 residues. Trimming cost V 6 bases and J 2 bases, with 10 bases left between them. Full variable domain (rest looked up from reference TRBV5-4 and TRBJ2-3): ETGVTQSPTHLIKTRGQQVTLRCSSQSGHNTVSWYQQALGQGPQFIFQYYREEENGRGNFPPRFSGLQFPNYSSELNVNALELDDSALYLCASKGGSTDTQYFGPGTRLTVL.

This clone was counted only a few times. In nucleotides, the CDR3 is TGTGCCAGCAGCTCGGGACTAAACCCTCATGGCTACACCTTC. Encoded protein: CASSSGLNPHGYTF. The chain is built from TRBV5-6 and TRBJ1-2; possible D gene TRBD1, 5 bases. The germline CDR1 and CDR2 sequences are SGHDT and YYEEEE. The CDR3 is made up of 14 amino acids. Trimming cost V 3 bases and J 6 bases, with 15 bases left between them.

The chain links TRBV7-2 to TRBJ2-6; 7 positions match TRBD2. CDR1 and CDR2 from the germline V gene are SGHTA and FQGNSA. V lost 5 bases and J lost 2; bases outside the gene matches: 6. The CDR3 covers 16 residues. CDR3 loop: CASSPASGTGANVLTF. DNA of the CDR3: TGTGCCAGCAGCCCTGCCAGCGGGACTGGGGCCAACGTCCTGACTTTC.

The V call is TRBV6-1, the J call TRBJ1-5, with D unresolved. This CDR3 region has 13 residues. CDR1 and CDR2 (germline): MNHNS, SASEGT. The DNA for the CDR3 is TGTGTGGCGGGCTCGTATAGCAATCAGCCCCAGCATTTT. This gives the protein CVAGSYSNQPQHF.

V usage is TRBV7-2 and J usage is TRBJ2-3; D is unclear. The length of the CDR3 is 12 residues. Trimming removed 5 bases at V and 5 bases at J, with 8 bases between. Germline V gene sequence: CDR1 SGHTA, CDR2 FQGNSA. Here the CDR3 DNA reads TGTGCCAGCAGCGTCCAGCTAGATACGCAGTATTTT. This codes for CASSVQLDTQYF.

This clone is a singleton in its sample. The CDR3 sequence is CASSQDLWGGKDEQFF. CDR3 DNA sequence: TGTGCCAGCAGCCAAGATTTGTGGGGGGGCAAGGATGAGCAGTTCTTC. The chain has TRBV14 and TRBJ2-1; D possibly corresponds to TRBD2 (7 bases). V dropped 0 bases and J dropped 8 bases, with 17 bases sitting between them. This CDR3 has 16 amino acids. The germline V gene encodes CDR1 SGHDN and CDR2 FVKESK.

This chain uses TRBV9 with TRBJ2-3; a possible D gene is TRBD1 (7 bases). This CDR3 is 16 amino acids long. Trimming removed 4 bases from V and 0 bases from J, with 15 bases in between. Per the germline V gene, CDR1 is SGDLS and CDR2 is YYNGEE. The CDR3 reads CASSQRQGLSTDTQYF. DNA for the CDR3: TGTGCCAGCAGCCAACGACAGGGACTTAGCACAGATACGCAGTATTTT.

This clone was seen only a few times. The J gene is TRBJ1-2, the V gene TRBV6-6, with TRBD1 identical over 8 bases. With V trimmed by 4 bases and J by 4 bases, 5 bases remained unmatched. In germline, CDR1 is MNHNY, CDR2 SVGAGI (reference sequence). The CDR3 totals 14 residues. CDR3 bases: TGTGCCAGCAGTTCCCGTGACAGGGGCTATGGCTACACCTTC. This encodes CASSSRDRGYGYTF.

This chain joins TRBV7-2 and TRBJ1-1; 7 positions match TRBD1. This CDR3 is built from 15 residues. The trim removed 4 bases at V and 1 base at J, leaving 6 bases unmatched. Germline lookup yields CDR1 SGHTA and CDR2 FQGNSA. This chain's CDR3 is CASSWQGDPNTEAFF. Written as DNA, the CDR3 is TGTGCCAGCAGCTGGCAGGGGGACCCGAACACTGAAGCTTTCTTT.